The clone carrying this T cell receptor beta chain was counted at least ten times. Its antigen is not identified. The data were obtained in a study of breast tumors, draining lymph nodes, adjacent tissues. V lost 5 bases and J lost 5, with 9 bases in between. The V gene's germline CDR1 is LNHDA and CDR2 SQIVND (reference sequence). The CDR3 sequence is 13 residues long. Samples came from axillary lymph nodes draining the breast cancer. TCRdb passed the multiplex PCR reads through MiXCR, listing each CDR3 protein once. This table has roughly 100,000 distinct CDR3 sequences, less than 40% appearing once. Notes on the study in general: Data only fit, rather than demonstrated, lymph node origin of most tumor T cells.

Sequencing input: axillary lymph node tissue. This clonotype was sampled from a female donor with breast cancer. Some clones in this sample may be carry-over from other donors' samples. The chain is built from TRBV19 and TRBJ2-2; D gene uncertain. CDR3 residues: CASSGMGTGELFF. CDR3 bases: TGTGCCAGTAGTGGTATGGGGACCGGGGAGCTGTTTTTT.